This T cell receptor (beta chain) was sequenced in a study of shared clonotypes between healthy human individuals. The germline V gene encodes CDR1 SGHVS and CDR2 FQNEAQ. Trimming pared 5 bases from V and 0 bases from J, leaving 17 bases between. The CDR3 is 17 amino acids. TCRdb's copy holds only in-frame clones and misses some; the assay was immunoSEQ multiplex PCR. The repertoire has approximately 1.5 million clones, 98% of them found once; the top ten carry under 0.45%. Every donor was a Caucasian adult from Nashville, Tennessee. Source material: naive CD4+ T cells sorted from blood. The subset here: CD45RA+ positively selected. The TCR was taken from a man aged 25-40 years in good health. J is TRBJ1-3 and V is TRBV7-8, with TRBD1 as a possible D gene (6 bases). In DNA form, the CDR3 reads TGTGCCAGCAGCCCCTACCGGGACACCTTCTCTGGAAACACCATATATTTT. This encodes CASSPYRDTFSGNTIYF.